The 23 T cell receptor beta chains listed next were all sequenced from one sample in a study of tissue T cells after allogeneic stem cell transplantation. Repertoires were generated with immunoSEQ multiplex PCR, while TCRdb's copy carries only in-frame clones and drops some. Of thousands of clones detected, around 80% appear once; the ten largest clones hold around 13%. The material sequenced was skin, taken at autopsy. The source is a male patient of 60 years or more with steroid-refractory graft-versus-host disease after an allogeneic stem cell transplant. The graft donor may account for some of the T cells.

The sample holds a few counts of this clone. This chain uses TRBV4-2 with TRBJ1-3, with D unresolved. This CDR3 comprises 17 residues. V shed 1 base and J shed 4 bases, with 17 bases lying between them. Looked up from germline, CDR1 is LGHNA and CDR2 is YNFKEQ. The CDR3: CASSQGPLTGVGNTIYF. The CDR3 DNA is TGTGCCAGCAGCCAAGGCCCCCTAACTGGGGTCGGAAACACCATATATTTT.

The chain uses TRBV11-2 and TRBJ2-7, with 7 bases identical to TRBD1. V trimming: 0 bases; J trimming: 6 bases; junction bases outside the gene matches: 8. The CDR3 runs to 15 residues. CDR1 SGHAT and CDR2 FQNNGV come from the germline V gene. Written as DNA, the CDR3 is TGTGCCAGCAGCTTAGAAAAGGGGGCGATACGCGAGCAGTACTTC. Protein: CASSLEKGAIREQYF.

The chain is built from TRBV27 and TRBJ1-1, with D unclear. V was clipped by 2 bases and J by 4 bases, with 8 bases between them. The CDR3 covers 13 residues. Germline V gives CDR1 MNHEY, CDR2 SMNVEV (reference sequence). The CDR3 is CASSLGVGTEAFF. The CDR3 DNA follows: TGTGCCAGCAGTTTAGGGGTGGGCACTGAAGCTTTCTTT.

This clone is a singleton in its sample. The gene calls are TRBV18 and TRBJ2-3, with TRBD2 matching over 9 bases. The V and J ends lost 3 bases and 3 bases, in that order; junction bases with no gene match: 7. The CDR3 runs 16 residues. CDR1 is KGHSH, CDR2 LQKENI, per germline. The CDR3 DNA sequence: TGTGCCAGCTCACCTCTCGCGGGGGGGCGGACAGATACGCAGTATTTT. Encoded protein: CASSPLAGGRTDTQYF. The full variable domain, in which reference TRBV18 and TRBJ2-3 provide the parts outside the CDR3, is NAGVMQNPRHLVRRRGQEARLRCSPMKGHSHVYWYRQLPEEGLKFMVYLQKENIIDESGMPKERFSAEFPKEGPSILRIQQVVRGDSAAYFCASSPLAGGRTDTQYFGPGTRLTVL.

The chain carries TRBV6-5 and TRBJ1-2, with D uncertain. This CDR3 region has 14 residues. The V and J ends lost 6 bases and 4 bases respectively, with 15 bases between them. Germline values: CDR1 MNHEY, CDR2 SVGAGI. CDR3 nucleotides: TGTGCCAGCAGCTATACGAGAGGATTCTATGGCTACACCTTC. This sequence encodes CASSYTRGFYGYTF.

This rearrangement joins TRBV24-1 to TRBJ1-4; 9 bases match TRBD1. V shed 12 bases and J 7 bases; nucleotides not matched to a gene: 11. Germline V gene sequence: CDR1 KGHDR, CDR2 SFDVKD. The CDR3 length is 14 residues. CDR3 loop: CASRDREEGEKLFF. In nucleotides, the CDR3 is TGTGCCTCCCGGGACAGGGAGGAGGGTGAAAAACTGTTTTTT.

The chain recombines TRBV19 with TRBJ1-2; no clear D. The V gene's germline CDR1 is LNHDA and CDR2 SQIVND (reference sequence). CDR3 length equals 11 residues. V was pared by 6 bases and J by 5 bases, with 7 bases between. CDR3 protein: CASSKYYGYTF. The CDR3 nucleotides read TGTGCCAGTAGCAAATATTATGGCTACACCTTC.

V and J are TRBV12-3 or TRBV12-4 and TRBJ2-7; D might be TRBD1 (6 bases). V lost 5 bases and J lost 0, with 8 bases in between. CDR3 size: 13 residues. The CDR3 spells CASSGQSSYEQYF. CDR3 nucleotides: TGTGCCAGCAGTGGACAGAGCTCCTACGAGCAGTACTTC.

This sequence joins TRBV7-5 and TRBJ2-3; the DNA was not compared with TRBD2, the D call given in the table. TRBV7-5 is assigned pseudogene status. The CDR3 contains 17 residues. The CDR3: CVRSFVVTGCITDTQYF. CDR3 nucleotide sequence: TGTGTCAGAAGCTTCGTAGTTACCGGGTGTATCACAGATACGCAGTATTTT.

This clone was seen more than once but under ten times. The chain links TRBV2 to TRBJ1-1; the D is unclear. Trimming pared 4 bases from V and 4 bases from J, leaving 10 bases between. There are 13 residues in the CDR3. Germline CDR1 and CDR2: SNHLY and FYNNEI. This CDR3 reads CASSVYEGTEAFF. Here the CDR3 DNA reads TGTGCCAGCAGTGTTTATGAGGGCACTGAAGCTTTCTTT.

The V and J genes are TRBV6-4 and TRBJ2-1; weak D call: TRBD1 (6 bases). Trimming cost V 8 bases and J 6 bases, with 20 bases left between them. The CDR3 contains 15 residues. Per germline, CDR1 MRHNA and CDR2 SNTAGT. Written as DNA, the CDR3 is TGTGCCAGCCGACTCACACAGGGTGGGCGCAATGAGCAGTTCTTC. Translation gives CASRLTQGGRNEQFF.

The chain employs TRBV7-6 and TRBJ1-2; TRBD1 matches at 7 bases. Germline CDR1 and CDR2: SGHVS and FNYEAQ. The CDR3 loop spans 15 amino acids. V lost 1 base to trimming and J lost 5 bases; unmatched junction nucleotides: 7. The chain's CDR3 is CASSLDPQGRYGYTF. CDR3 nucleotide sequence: TGTGCCAGCAGCTTAGATCCACAGGGGAGATATGGCTACACCTTC.

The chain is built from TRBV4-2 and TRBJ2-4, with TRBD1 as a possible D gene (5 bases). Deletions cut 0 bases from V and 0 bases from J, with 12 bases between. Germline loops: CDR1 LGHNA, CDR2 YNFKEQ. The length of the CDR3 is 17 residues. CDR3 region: CASSQDLPGLAKNIQYF. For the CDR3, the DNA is TGTGCCAGCAGCCAAGATCTCCCAGGGCTAGCCAAAAACATTCAGTACTTC.

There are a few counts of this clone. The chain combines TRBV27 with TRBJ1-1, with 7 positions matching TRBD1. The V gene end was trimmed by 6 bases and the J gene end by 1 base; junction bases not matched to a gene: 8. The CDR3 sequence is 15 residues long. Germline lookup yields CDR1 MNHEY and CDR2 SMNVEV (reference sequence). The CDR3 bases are TGTGCCAGCAGCGGTTGGGACAGATGGAACACTGAAGCTTTCTTT. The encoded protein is CASSGWDRWNTEAFF.

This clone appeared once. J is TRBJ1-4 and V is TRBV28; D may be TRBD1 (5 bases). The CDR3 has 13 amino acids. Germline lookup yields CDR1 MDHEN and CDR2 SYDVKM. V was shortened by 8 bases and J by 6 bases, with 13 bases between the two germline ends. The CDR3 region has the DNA TGTGCCAGCGGGTCATTGGGGGATGAAAAACTGTTTTTT. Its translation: CASGSLGDEKLFF.

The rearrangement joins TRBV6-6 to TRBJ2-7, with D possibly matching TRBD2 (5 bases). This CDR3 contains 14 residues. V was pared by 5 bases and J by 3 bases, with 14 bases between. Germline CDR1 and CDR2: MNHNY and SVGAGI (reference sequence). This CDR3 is CASSLLPAGYEQYF. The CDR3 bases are TGTGCCAGCAGTCTCCTTCCCGCGGGCTACGAGCAGTACTTC.

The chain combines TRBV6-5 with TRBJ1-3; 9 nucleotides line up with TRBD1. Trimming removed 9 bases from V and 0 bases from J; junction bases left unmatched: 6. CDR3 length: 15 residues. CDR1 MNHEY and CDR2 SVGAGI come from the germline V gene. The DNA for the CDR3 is TGTGCCAGTTCGACAGGGGGATACTCTGGAAACACCATATATTTT. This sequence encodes CASSTGGYSGNTIYF.

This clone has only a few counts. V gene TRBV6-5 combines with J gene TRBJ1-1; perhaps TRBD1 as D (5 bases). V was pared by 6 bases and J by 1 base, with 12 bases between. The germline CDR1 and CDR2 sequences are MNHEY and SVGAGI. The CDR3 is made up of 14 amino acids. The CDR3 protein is CASRQVNKNTEAFF. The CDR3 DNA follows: TGTGCCAGCAGACAGGTTAATAAGAACACTGAAGCTTTCTTT.

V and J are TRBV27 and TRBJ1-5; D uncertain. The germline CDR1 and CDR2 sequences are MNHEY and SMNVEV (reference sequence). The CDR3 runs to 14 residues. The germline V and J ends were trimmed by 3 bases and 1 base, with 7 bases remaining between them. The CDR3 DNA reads TGTGCCAGCAGTTTCCGAGGGAGCAATCAGCCCCAGCATTTT. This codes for CASSFRGSNQPQHF.

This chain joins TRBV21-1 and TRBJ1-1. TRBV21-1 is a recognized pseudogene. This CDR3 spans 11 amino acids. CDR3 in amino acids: CASSKAEEVPF. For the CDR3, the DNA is TGTGCCAGCAGCAAAGCGGAGGAAGTCCCCTTT.

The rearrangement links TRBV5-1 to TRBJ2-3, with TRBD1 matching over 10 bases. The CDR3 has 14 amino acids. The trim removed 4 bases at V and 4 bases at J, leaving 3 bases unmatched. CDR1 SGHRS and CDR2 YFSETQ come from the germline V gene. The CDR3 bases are TGCGCCAGCAGCCCCGGACAGGGGGCAGATACGCAGTATTTT. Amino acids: CASSPGQGADTQYF.

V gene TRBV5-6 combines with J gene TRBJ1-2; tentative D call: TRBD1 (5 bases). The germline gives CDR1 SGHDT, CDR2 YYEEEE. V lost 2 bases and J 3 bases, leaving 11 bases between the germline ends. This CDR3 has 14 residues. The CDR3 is CASSFPDSDYGYTF. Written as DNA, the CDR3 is TGTGCCAGCAGCTTTCCCGACAGCGACTATGGCTACACCTTC.

CDR3 in amino acids: CASSQGTGIDNEQYF. CDR3 DNA: TGCGCCAGCAGCCAAGGAACAGGGATAGACAACGAGCAGTACTTC. The chain combines TRBV4-3 with TRBJ2-7; tentative D call: TRBD1 (6 bases). The CDR3 sequence is 15 residues long. The germline CDR1 and CDR2 sequences are LGHNA and YSLEER. The germline V and J ends were trimmed by 1 base and 5 bases, with 15 bases remaining between them.